This T cell receptor beta chain stems from a study of T cell responses to AZD1222 COVID-19 vaccine. The CDR3 runs to 12 residues. Trimming stripped 2 bases from V and 4 bases from J, with 6 bases between. Germline V gene data show CDR1 as GTSNPN and CDR2 as SVGIG (reference sequence). About this clone: The antigen is not known.

The study's findings and limits: Repertoire sampling happened only post peak T cell response.

Some clones are missing from TCRdb's copy, which holds only in-frame ones; the method was immunoSEQ multiplex PCR. This table has approximately 92,000 clones, about nine tenths appearing once. The TCR comes from an adult in good health. The chain recombines TRBV30 with TRBJ1-5; no definite D call. This material consisted of peripheral blood, taken on day 0 of AZD1222 vaccination. CDR3 loop: CAWSRGNQPQHF. The CDR3 region has the DNA TGTGCCTGGAGTCGGGGAAATCAGCCCCAGCATTTT. The variable domain in full, completed from reference TRBV30 and TRBJ1-5, reads SQTIHQWPATLVQPVGSPLSLECTVEGTSNPNLYWYRQAAGRGLQLLFYSVGIGQISSEVPQNLSASRPQDRQFILSSKKLLLSDSGFYLCAWSRGNQPQHFGDGTRLSIL.